These 25 T cell receptor beta chains came from one sample sequenced in a study of blood T cell repertoires in COVID-19. Measured with immunoSEQ multiplex PCR; TCRdb has only the in-frame clones, and not every one. The table has over 100,000 clones, around 89% seen once; the top ten hold about 4.1%. Material for sequencing was peripheral blood. All receptors derive from a man between 60 and 70 years old with COVID-19, enrolled during active disease.

This clone showed up just once. The chain employs TRBV30 and TRBJ2-5; D might be TRBD2 (7 bases). Germline CDR1 and CDR2: GTSNPN and SVGIG (reference sequence). This CDR3 region has 16 residues. The V end lost 3 bases, the J end lost 4 bases, and 21 bases lay between the germline ends. CDR3: CAWSSIGGGPGETQYF. As DNA, the CDR3 is TGTGCCTGGAGCTCAATTGGGGGGGGGCCCGGAGAGACCCAGTACTTC.

This chain joins TRBV7-9 and TRBJ1-2, with 9 bases fitting TRBD1. The CDR3 runs to 15 residues. Germline assignment: CDR1 SEHNR and CDR2 FQNEAQ (reference sequence). V lost 5 bases to trimming and J lost 4 bases; unmatched junction nucleotides: 8. The CDR3 loop reads CASSPQGARIYGYTF. The CDR3 region has the DNA TGTGCCAGCAGCCCACAGGGGGCGCGGATCTATGGCTACACCTTC.

This clone was counted only a few times. The junction differs from germline at one of its ends, possibly a read error. The rearrangement joins TRBV9 to TRBJ1-2, with TRBD1 identical over 7 bases. Germline CDR1 is SGDLS and CDR2 is YYNGEE. This CDR3 is 14 amino acids long. CDR3 nucleotides: TGTGCCAGCAGCGTAGCTACTACCTCGGACAGGACCAACTTC. Translating gives CASSVATTSDRTNF.

The rearrangement joins TRBV5-1 to TRBJ2-3, with 10 bases matching TRBD2. J lost 0 bases, V lost 4 bases, and 2 bases had no gene match. Germline V gene data show CDR1 as SGHRS and CDR2 as YFSETQ. The CDR3 length is 15 residues. CDR3 DNA: TGCGCCAGCAGCAGCGGGGGGGCGAGCACAGATACGCAGTATTTT. Its protein is CASSSGGASTDTQYF.

The chain employs TRBV3-1 (or the pseudogene TRBV3-2) and TRBJ2-1; 9 bases line up with TRBD2. Germline-derived CDR1 and CDR2 are LGHDT and YNNKEL (reference sequence). Losses at the gene ends were 3 bases for V and 8 bases for J; bases not matched to a gene: 8. This CDR3 spans 15 amino acids. CDR3 in DNA: TGTGCCAGCAGCCAGGGGCGGGGGGGCGGAGATGAGCAGTTCTTC. It translates to CASSQGRGGGDEQFF.

The DNA of the CDR3 is TGTGCCAGCAGCGTAGCTGTGGGGAGCACCGGGGAGCTGTTTTTT. Translation gives CASSVAVGSTGELFF. This chain uses TRBV9 with TRBJ2-2; perhaps TRBD2 as D (5 bases). The CDR3 covers 15 residues. V was cut by 0 bases and J by 4 bases, with 10 bases left in between. Germline CDR1 reads SGDLS; CDR2 reads YYNGEE.

This clone was counted once. This chain joins TRBV5-1 and TRBJ1-1; D perhaps matches TRBD1 (6 bases). The CDR3 spans 14 residues. Germline CDR1 reads SGHRS; CDR2 reads YFSETQ. V lost 1 base to trimming and J lost 4 bases, with 11 bases between them. CDR3 bases: TGCGCCAGCAGCTTGTCGGTAGGGGGCACTGAAGCTTTCTTT. This sequence encodes CASSLSVGGTEAFF.

The rearrangement links TRBV7-8 to TRBJ2-7; 10 positions match TRBD1. In germline, CDR1 is SGHVS, CDR2 FQNEAQ. CDR3 length: 14 residues. V shed 8 bases and J 6 bases; nucleotides not matched to a gene: 10. In DNA, the CDR3 is TGTGCCAGCCGTTACGGGACAGGGGTTGGCGAGCAGTACTTC. Residues: CASRYGTGVGEQYF.

The chain couples TRBV5-4 to TRBJ2-7; tentatively, D is TRBD2 (6 bases). Germline V lookup: CDR1 SGHNT, CDR2 YYREEE (reference sequence). There are 14 residues in the CDR3. The ends were cut back, 2 bases at V and 3 bases at J, with 12 bases in the middle. CDR3 region: CASSFRDSYYEQYF. The CDR3 DNA reads TGTGCCAGCAGCTTTCGGGACTCTTACTACGAGCAGTACTTC.

This chain connects TRBV20-1 to TRBJ1-2; D is unresolved. The CDR3 length is 11 residues. CDR1 is DFQATT and CDR2 is SNEGSKA in the germline V gene (reference sequence). The V and J ends lost 0 bases and 13 bases respectively, with 12 bases between them. CDR3 amino acids: CSAREVPLATF. CDR3 bases: TGCAGTGCTAGAGAAGTGCCCTTAGCCACCTTC.

The CDR3 DNA follows: TGTGCCTGGAGTGTAGATAGCGGCTACACCTTC. Protein sequence: CAWSVDSGYTF. The chain combines TRBV30 with TRBJ1-2; unclear D gene. In germline, CDR1 is GTSNPN, CDR2 SVGIG (reference sequence). Trimming took off 0 bases at V and 8 bases at J, with 7 bases between the two ends. The CDR3 sequence is 11 residues long.

The chain employs TRBV6-6 and TRBJ2-5; 10 bases agree with TRBD1. The CDR3 covers 16 residues. V lost 4 bases, J lost 5 bases, and 10 bases stayed unmatched. From germline, CDR1 is MNHNY and CDR2 SVGAGI (reference sequence). CDR3 sequence: CASSSYGTGVRETQYF. The CDR3 DNA reads as TGTGCCAGCAGTTCCTATGGGACAGGGGTGCGGGAGACCCAGTACTTC.

The V call is TRBV5-1, the J call TRBJ2-7, with a weak D call TRBD1 (8 bases). From germline, CDR1 is SGHRS and CDR2 YFSETQ. Trimming left V 4 bases short and J 2 bases short, with 19 bases between. CDR3 length equals 16 residues. CDR3 DNA sequence: TGCGCCAGCAGCCTCGGGGGGACAGGTAGCCCCTACGAGCAGTACTTC. Translating gives CASSLGGTGSPYEQYF.

CDR3 sequence (DNA): TGTGCCATCAGTCCACAGGGGATCAATCAGCCCCAGCATTTT. It translates to CAISPQGINQPQHF. The chain has TRBV10-3 and TRBJ1-5; TRBD1 matches at 7 bases. Unmatched junction bases numbered 4, after V lost 5 bases and J lost 3 bases. The length of the CDR3 is 14 residues. The V gene's germline CDR1 is ENHRY and CDR2 SYGVKD.

CDR3 bases: TGTGCCAGCAGCCCTTACAGGAGCTCTGGAAACACCATATATTTT. It yields the protein CASSPYRSSGNTIYF. The gene calls are TRBV4-2 and TRBJ1-3; perhaps TRBD1 as D (5 bases). Germline CDR1 LGHNA, CDR2 YNFKEQ. V lost 4 bases and J lost 0, with 10 bases in between. This CDR3 region has 15 residues.

This clone was seen more than once but under ten times. CDR3 region: CASGSTGNQPQHF. In DNA, the CDR3 is TGTGCCAGTGGGAGCACGGGGAATCAGCCCCAGCATTTT. V gene TRBV2 combines with J gene TRBJ1-5; D unclear. The CDR3 consists of 13 residues. V lost 9 bases and J 4 bases, leaving 13 bases between the germline ends. CDR1 and CDR2 (germline): SNHLY, FYNNEI.

The sample holds one count of this clone. The J gene is TRBJ1-2, the V gene TRBV18; 7 nucleotides line up with TRBD1. In germline, CDR1 is KGHSH, CDR2 LQKENI. The V gene end was trimmed by 5 bases and the J gene end by 7 bases; junction bases not matched to a gene: 10. The CDR3 runs to 14 residues. DNA for the CDR3: TGTGCCAGCTCAAGGATGCGGGACAGTCGTGGCTACACCTTC. The encoded protein is CASSRMRDSRGYTF.

V gene TRBV7-2 combines with J gene TRBJ2-7; the match to TRBD2 covers 10 bases. The germline V gene has CDR1 SGHTA and CDR2 FQGNSA. The CDR3 is 15 residues long. The V and J ends lost 10 bases and 4 bases, in that order; junction bases with no gene match: 13. The CDR3 reads CATSPGGLAAYEQYF. CDR3 DNA sequence: TGTGCCACCTCCCCGGGCGGACTAGCGGCATACGAGCAGTACTTC.

The rearrangement joins TRBV7-3 to TRBJ2-3, with a possible D match to TRBD2 (5 bases). Germline CDR1 reads SGHTA; CDR2 reads FQGTGA. V lost 5 bases, J lost 8 bases, and 17 bases lay in between. There are 14 residues in the CDR3. The CDR3 DNA follows: TGTGCCAGCAGCCCCTCCCGTAGCGAGGCTACGCAGTATTTT. Its translation: CASSPSRSEATQYF.

The gene calls are TRBV6-5 and TRBJ2-2; tentatively, D is TRBD1 (5 bases). V was trimmed by 7 bases and J by 6 bases, leaving 15 bases between them. CDR1 and CDR2 from the germline V gene are MNHEY and SVGAGI. There are 14 residues in the CDR3. CDR3 region: CASTVLQGPGELFF. The CDR3 DNA sequence: TGTGCCAGCACCGTCCTGCAGGGTCCCGGGGAGCTGTTTTTT.

This chain links TRBV30 with TRBJ2-5, with 10 bases that match TRBD2. The V and J ends lost 2 bases and 5 bases, in that order; junction bases with no gene match: 5. The CDR3 is 14 amino acids. CDR1 GTSNPN and CDR2 SVGIG come from the germline V gene (reference sequence). CDR3 sequence (DNA): TGTGCCTGGAGTAGCGGGGGGGCACGGGAGACCCAGTACTTC. It is translated as CAWSSGGARETQYF. The full variable domain, in which reference TRBV30 and TRBJ2-5 provide the parts outside the CDR3, is SQTIHQWPATLVQPVGSPLSLECTVEGTSNPNLYWYRQAAGRGLQLLFYSVGIGQISSEVPQNLSASRPQDRQFILSSKKLLLSDSGFYLCAWSSGGARETQYFGPGTRLLVL.

The table lists this clone with a count of one. The genes are TRBV30 and TRBJ2-7, with 7 bases matching TRBD2. The CDR3 spans 13 residues. J lost 5 bases, V lost 2 bases, and 6 bases had no gene match. From germline, CDR1 is GTSNPN and CDR2 SVGIG (reference sequence). The CDR3 DNA sequence: TGTGCCTGGAGTCGGGGGGATCAGGACGAGCAGTACTTC. This gives the protein CAWSRGDQDEQYF. The variable domain in full, completed from reference TRBV30 and TRBJ2-7, reads SQTIHQWPATLVQPVGSPLSLECTVEGTSNPNLYWYRQAAGRGLQLLFYSVGIGQISSEVPQNLSASRPQDRQFILSSKKLLLSDSGFYLCAWSRGDQDEQYFGPGTRLTVT.

The rearrangement joins TRBV6-6 to TRBJ2-1, with TRBD1 matching 7 bases. Germline V gives CDR1 MNHNY, CDR2 SVGAGI (reference sequence). CDR3 size: 13 residues. The junction had 2 bases not matched to a gene; V was cut back by 6 bases and J by 3 bases. For the CDR3, the DNA is TGTGCCAGCAGCCGGGACAGCTACAATGAGCAGTTCTTC. Amino acid sequence: CASSRDSYNEQFF.

The chain recombines TRBV3-1 (or the pseudogene TRBV3-2) with TRBJ2-1, with D perhaps matching TRBD1 (7 bases). Germline V gives CDR1 LGHDT, CDR2 YNNKEL (reference sequence). The CDR3 has 16 amino acids. The germline V and J ends were trimmed by 4 bases and 0 bases, with 13 bases remaining between them. The CDR3 here is CASSPRGERSYNEQFF. The CDR3 DNA reads TGTGCCAGCAGCCCCAGGGGGGAGCGCTCCTACAATGAGCAGTTCTTC.

The chain carries TRBV7-3 and TRBJ2-5; a weak D match, TRBD1 (6 bases). Germline loops: CDR1 SGHTA, CDR2 FQGTGA. The CDR3 is 13 amino acids. V was clipped by 1 base and J by 3 bases, with 6 bases between them. The CDR3 reads CASSLRQEETQYF. The CDR3 DNA reads as TGTGCCAGCAGCTTAAGACAGGAAGAGACCCAGTACTTC.